The rows below give T cell receptor beta chains drawn from one sample of a study of blood T cell repertoires in COVID-19. Sequencing used immunoSEQ multiplex PCR; TCRdb keeps in-frame clones, though not all of them. The sample has roughly 70,000 clones; 85% to 90% are singletons. The source material was peripheral blood. The receptors come from a woman aged 45 to 65 with active COVID-19. Both conserved end residues are part of each CDR3. D genes are given only for firm matches. The size field is filled for only some rows; it gives once, few, many or a size class.

clone_size,v_call,d_call,j_call,cdr3_aa,cdr3_nt
NA,TRBV11-2,NA,TRBJ2-3,CASSLSRVADTQYF,TGTGCCAGCAGCTTAAGCAGGGTGGCAGATACGCAGTATTTT
NA,TRBV9,NA,TRBJ1-1,CASSVNLNTEAFF,TGTGCCAGCAGCGTAAACTTGAACACTGAAGCTTTCTTT
NA,TRBV24-1,NA,TRBJ1-1,CATSDLSGKNTEAFF,TGTGCCACCAGTGATTTGTCGGGGAAGAACACTGAAGCTTTCTTT
NA,TRBV7-9,TRBD1,TRBJ2-5,CASSFSRQGWETQYF,TGTGCCAGCAGCTTTTCCAGACAGGGATGGGAGACCCAGTACTTC
NA,TRBV3-1/TRBV3-2,NA,TRBJ1-6,CASSYRGQSNSPLHF,TGTGCCAGCAGCTACAGAGGACAGTCTAATTCACCCCTCCACTTT
NA,TRBV2,NA,TRBJ1-1,CASSEAGGRAEAFF,TGTGCCAGCAGTGAAGCGGGGGGGAGGGCTGAAGCTTTCTTT
NA,TRBV28,NA,TRBJ1-5,CASSRGLGNQPQHF,TGTGCCAGCAGCAGGGGCCTTGGCAATCAGCCCCAGCATTTT
NA,TRBV6-2/TRBV6-3,NA,TRBJ2-7,CASSYSQGWGEQYF,TGTGCCAGCAGTTACTCCCAGGGATGGGGCGAGCAGTACTTC
NA,TRBV2,NA,TRBJ1-2,CASPQETTSSNYGYTF,TGTGCCAGCCCGCAGGAGACTACATCATCTAACTATGGCTACACCTTC
NA,TRBV6-5,TRBD1,TRBJ2-7,CASSRQGVYEQYF,TGTGCCAGCAGCCGACAGGGGGTCTACGAGCAGTACTTC
NA,TRBV2,TRBD2,TRBJ2-5,CASRAGLAGARETQYF,TGTGCCAGCAGAGCGGGACTAGCGGGAGCTCGAGAGACCCAGTACTTC
NA,TRBV5-1,NA,TRBJ2-6,CASSPWAFSGANVLTF,TGCGCCAGCAGCCCGTGGGCCTTCTCTGGGGCCAACGTCCTGACTTTC
NA,TRBV28,TRBD2,TRBJ2-7,CASSRGRAYEQYF,TGTGCCAGCAGTCGCGGGAGGGCCTACGAGCAGTACTTC
NA,TRBV7-9,TRBD1,TRBJ1-2,CASSPWTGTNYGYTF,TGTGCCAGCAGCCCTTGGACAGGGACGAACTATGGCTACACCTTC
NA,TRBV2,TRBD1,TRBJ2-7,CASSLGQATYEQYF,TGTGCCAGCAGCCTGGGACAGGCCACCTACGAGCAGTACTTC
NA,TRBV5-1,NA,TRBJ2-3,CASTRGDTTDTQYF,TGCGCCAGCACCCGCGGTGATACGACAGATACGCAGTATTTT
NA,TRBV28,TRBD1,TRBJ2-7,CASTYRDRPSAEQYF,TGTGCCAGCACCTACCGGGACAGACCCTCCGCCGAGCAGTACTTC
few,TRBV12-3/TRBV12-4,NA,TRBJ1-1,CASKPQGRTEAFF,TGTGCCAGTAAGCCTCAGGGGAGAACTGAAGCTTTCTTT
NA,TRBV11-2,TRBD2,TRBJ2-5,CASSLGRAGGQTQYF,TGTGCCAGCAGCTTAGGACGAGCGGGAGGACAGACCCAGTACTTC
NA,TRBV21-1,NA,TRBJ1-5,CARHWDRDNQPQHF,TGTGCCAGACATTGGGACAGGGACAATCAGCCCCAGCATTTT
many,TRBV3-1/TRBV3-2,NA,TRBJ1-1,CASSQDFIFNGDSGNTEAFF,TGTGCCAGCAGCCAAGATTTCATCTTTAACGGAGACTCGGGGAACACTGAAGCTTTCTTT
NA,TRBV2,NA,TRBJ1-2,CASSEGWAANYGYTF,TGTGCCAGCAGTGAGGGTTGGGCAGCAAACTATGGCTACACCTTC
NA,TRBV4-1,NA,TRBJ1-5,CASSAQGAWQPQHF,TGCGCCAGCAGCGCCCAGGGCGCGTGGCAGCCCCAGCATTTT
NA,TRBV5-1,TRBD2,TRBJ2-5,CASSTDGRVLETQYF,TGCGCCAGCAGCACCGACGGGAGGGTGTTGGAGACCCAGTACTTC
NA,TRBV6-6,NA,TRBJ2-7,CASRANYEQYF,TGTGCCAGCAGAGCCAACTACGAGCAGTACTTC
once,TRBV20-1,TRBD1,TRBJ1-6,CSASYRGQYNSPLHF,TGCAGTGCTAGTTACAGGGGTCAATATAATTCACCCCTCCACTTT
NA,TRBV5-1,TRBD1,TRBJ2-1,CASSLGTGGNEQFF,TGCGCCAGCAGCTTAGGGACAGGCGGTAATGAGCAGTTCTTC
NA,TRBV5-1,NA,TRBJ2-2,CASSVRLVTGELFF,TGCGCCAGCAGCGTTCGACTAGTTACCGGGGAGCTGTTTTTT
NA,TRBV6-6,TRBD2,TRBJ2-2,CASSPLAEVTGELFF,TGTGCCAGCAGTCCACTAGCGGAAGTCACCGGGGAGCTGTTTTTT
once,TRBV19,NA,TRBJ2-7,CASMRGHEQYF,TGTGCCAGTATGCGCGGGCACGAGCAGTACTTC
NA,TRBV25-1,NA,TRBJ1-4,CASSSAGGFNEKLFF,TGTGCCAGCTCCTCTGCGGGGGGGTTTAATGAAAAACTGTTTTTT
NA,TRBV6-4,TRBD2,TRBJ2-1,CASSGNGGGPINEQFF,TGTGCCAGCAGTGGAAACGGGGGAGGGCCGATAAATGAGCAGTTCTTC
NA,TRBV5-8,TRBD1,TRBJ1-5,CARHTGGNQPQHF,TGTGCCAGGCATACAGGGGGGAATCAGCCCCAGCATTTT
NA,TRBV9,NA,TRBJ2-6,CASSVVPGSGANVLTF,TGTGCCAGCAGCGTAGTACCGGGCTCTGGGGCCAACGTCCTGACTTTC
NA,TRBV19,NA,TRBJ1-5,CASRDRDYSNQPQHF,TGTGCCAGTAGGGACAGAGATTATAGCAATCAGCCCCAGCATTTT
once,TRBV19,NA,TRBJ1-5,CASSMLHQLTQHF,TGTGCCAGTAGTATGTTACACCAGTTGACCCAGCATTTT
NA,TRBV7-6,NA,TRBJ1-5,CASSHGGWGFGNQPQHF,TGTGCCAGCAGCCACGGGGGATGGGGTTTCGGCAATCAGCCCCAGCATTTT
once,TRBV9,TRBD1,TRBJ2-1,CASSGQGSEFF,TGTGCCAGCAGCGGACAGGGGAGTGAGTTCTTC
NA,TRBV10-1,TRBD1,TRBJ2-7,CASSTGQSYEQYF,TGCGCCAGCAGTACGGGACAGTCCTACGAGCAGTACTTC
NA,TRBV9,TRBD2,TRBJ2-1,CASSVLVSGSRNEQFF,TGTGCCAGCAGCGTATTGGTTAGCGGGAGTCGGAATGAGCAGTTCTTC
NA,TRBV19,NA,TRBJ2-4,CASTTTGNIQYF,TGTGCCAGTACCACGACGGGAAACATTCAGTACTTC
NA,TRBV6-6,NA,TRBJ1-1,CASSYDIGGEAFF,TGTGCCAGCAGTTACGACATAGGTGGTGAAGCTTTCTTT
NA,TRBV7-3,TRBD1,TRBJ1-2,CASSPGTGAGYTF,TGTGCCAGCAGCCCCGGGACAGGGGCTGGCTACACCTTC
once,TRBV7-3,NA,TRBJ2-3,CASSSRADTDTQYF,TGTGCCAGCAGCTCCCGAGCGGACACAGATACGCAGTATTTT